The entry that follows covers one TCR beta chain sequence. TCRdb reprocessed the RT-PCR reads with MiXCR, giving one entry per CDR3 protein. This table holds about 160,000 distinct CDR3 sequences, 24% found once. The data derive from a study of patients and donors after allogeneic stem cell transplantation. V lost 0 bases and J 4 bases, leaving 15 bases between the germline ends. The CDR3 is made up of 16 amino acids. In germline, CDR1 is SEHNR, CDR2 FQNEAQ (reference sequence). The clonotype was recovered from a human donor who was either an allogeneic HSCT recipient or a stem cell or donor lymphocyte infusion donor (not recorded which). It is not recorded whose cells these are; they may come from a transplant donor. J is TRBJ1-1 and V is TRBV7-9; D unresolved. What was sequenced was blood, either unsorted or a sorted T cell fraction (not recorded which). DNA of the CDR3: TGTGCCAGCAGCTTAGCGTCGGGGATTTTGGCCACTGAAGCTTTCTTT. Amino acids: CASSLASGILATEAFF.